These 25 T cell receptor beta chains originate from one sample sequenced in a study of T-cell reconstitution after alpha-beta-depleted transplantation in children. Unique molecular identifiers were incorporated when the TCRbeta library was constructed. Using its own MiXCR run on the PCR reads, TCRdb lists one record per CDR3 protein. This sample has tens of thousands of distinct CDR3 sequences; roughly a sixth occur once, and the top ten carry around 19%. Here the sequenced sample was PBMCs, mostly from graft donor cells, taken 180 days after TCRalphabeta/CD19-depleted stem cell transplant. The source of these receptors is a male patient aged 2-15 years who had a stem cell transplant for acute lymphoblastic leukemia, so the T cells may come from the graft donor.

The chain is built from TRBV3-1 and TRBJ2-7; the D is unclear. The CDR3 is 12 residues long. V shed 1 base and J shed 9 bases, with 10 bases lying between them. Germline values: CDR1 LGHDT, CDR2 YNNKEL (reference sequence). The CDR3 loop is CASSQAERAQYF. CDR3 coding DNA: TGTGCCAGCAGCCAAGCGGAAAGGGCGCAGTACTTC.

Only a few counts were recorded for this clonotype. This chain connects TRBV20-1 to TRBJ2-1; possible D gene TRBD1, 5 bases. V was cut by 5 bases and J by 3 bases, with 11 bases left in between. From germline, CDR1 is DFQATT and CDR2 SNEGSKA (reference sequence). This CDR3 contains 13 residues. Here the CDR3 reads CSAPTANYNEQFF. For the CDR3, the DNA is TGCAGTGCTCCGACAGCGAACTACAATGAGCAGTTCTTC.

This clonotype showed up just once. The chain has TRBV3-1 and TRBJ1-4; no clear D gene. CDR1 is LGHDT, CDR2 YNNKEL, per germline (reference sequence). Trimming took 0 bases from V and 17 from J, leaving 16 bases between them. CDR3 size: 13 residues. CDR3 coding DNA: TGTGCCAGCAGCCAAGAAGGAGGATTGGGGATTTTTTTT. This sequence encodes CASSQEGGLGIFF.

This clonotype was seen more than once but under ten times. J is TRBJ2-1 and V is TRBV9; a possible D gene is TRBD2 (7 bases). The V gene's germline CDR1 is SGDLS and CDR2 YYNGEE. The CDR3 length is 16 residues. Trimming pared 4 bases from V and 4 bases from J, leaving 18 bases between. CDR3 amino acids: CASSTRGRGPYNEQFF. The CDR3 DNA sequence: TGTGCCAGCAGCACCAGAGGGCGGGGGCCATACAATGAGCAGTTCTTC.

The rearrangement uses TRBV9 and TRBJ1-2; no reliable D call. The CDR3 consists of 13 residues. Germline V gene data show CDR1 as SGDLS and CDR2 as YYNGEE. Trimming stripped 1 base from V and 1 base from J, with 5 bases between. The CDR3 sequence: CASSVTNNYGYTF. CDR3 DNA: TGTGCCAGCAGCGTAACGAATAACTATGGCTACACCTTC. Supplemented by reference TRBV9 and TRBJ1-2, the full variable domain reads DSGVTQTPKHLITATGQRVTLRCSPRSGDLSVYWYQQSLDQGLQFLIQYYNGEERAKGNILERFSAQQFPDLHSELNLSSLELGDSALYFCASSVTNNYGYTFGSGTRLTVV.

The chain couples TRBV5-1 to TRBJ2-6; a possible D gene is TRBD1 (5 bases). Per the germline V gene, CDR1 is SGHRS and CDR2 is YFSETQ. Trimming stripped 4 bases from V and 0 bases from J, with 8 bases between. The CDR3 has 15 amino acids. CDR3 DNA: TGCGCCAGCAGCCCCGACAGCTCTGGGGCCAACGTCCTGACTTTC. This codes for CASSPDSSGANVLTF.

This clonotype occurred a few times. V usage is TRBV2 and J usage is TRBJ2-1; TRBD2 matches at 9 bases. J gave up 6 bases and V 6 bases, and 6 bases lay outside the gene matches. The CDR3 covers 14 residues. Germline-derived CDR1 and CDR2 are SNHLY and FYNNEI. The CDR3 DNA follows: TGTGCCAGCAGGACCGGGACTAGCTTCAATGAGCAGTTCTTC. It yields the protein CASRTGTSFNEQFF.

The chain joins TRBV3-1 to TRBJ1-1, with D perhaps TRBD1 (5 bases). Trimming removed 4 bases at V and 6 bases at J, with 9 bases between. The CDR3 consists of 12 residues. The V gene's germline CDR1 is LGHDT and CDR2 YNNKEL (reference sequence). CDR3 sequence reads: CASSRGTSEAFF. The CDR3 DNA reads TGTGCCAGCAGCCGGGGGACCTCTGAAGCTTTCTTT.

This clonotype was recorded many times. This chain joins TRBV5-1 and TRBJ2-5; TRBD2 matches at 7 bases. Unmatched junction bases numbered 4, after V lost 0 bases and J lost 5 bases. Germline V gene data show CDR1 as SGHRS and CDR2 as YFSETQ. This CDR3 has 14 residues. CDR3 in amino acids: CASSLAGREETQYF. DNA of the CDR3: TGCGCCAGCAGCTTGGCAGGGAGGGAGGAGACCCAGTACTTC. The variable domain in full, completed from reference TRBV5-1 and TRBJ2-5, reads KAGVTQTPRYLIKTRGQQVTLSCSPISGHRSVSWYQQTPGQGLQFLFEYFSETQRNKGNFPGRFSGRQFSNSRSEMNVSTLELGDSALYLCASSLAGREETQYFGPGTRLLVL.

This clonotype was counted at least ten times. This chain connects TRBV10-3 to TRBJ1-5; D remains unclear. The germline CDR1 and CDR2 sequences are ENHRY and SYGVKD. Trimming removed 0 bases from V and 3 bases from J, with 9 bases in between. The CDR3 length is 15 residues. CDR3 nucleotide sequence: TGTGCCATCAGTGAGTCTGCCCAGCACAATCAGCCCCAGCATTTT. Translation: CAISESAQHNQPQHF.

The rearrangement joins TRBV7-9 to TRBJ1-4; D ambiguous. V shed 4 bases and J shed 8 bases, with 14 bases lying between them. CDR1 and CDR2 (germline): SEHNR, FQNEAQ (reference sequence). The CDR3 has 14 amino acids. CDR3 sequence: CASSSPDRGEKLFF. The DNA of the CDR3 is TGTGCCAGCAGCTCTCCGGACCGCGGGGAAAAACTGTTTTTT.

In this sample, this clonotype turned up many times. The chain joins TRBV5-1 to TRBJ1-1; tentatively, D is TRBD1 (6 bases). The CDR3 sequence is 14 residues long. Trimming removed 4 bases from V and 2 bases from J, with 12 bases in between. From germline, CDR1 is SGHRS and CDR2 YFSETQ. The CDR3 region is CASSPDSENTEAFF. In DNA, the CDR3 is TGCGCCAGCAGCCCGGACAGCGAAAACACTGAAGCTTTCTTT.

The CDR3 spells CASSQTGSSYEQYF. The CDR3 coding sequence is TGCGCCAGCAGCCAGACAGGGAGCTCCTACGAGCAGTACTTC. The rearrangement joins TRBV5-1 to TRBJ2-7; the match to TRBD1 covers 7 bases. This CDR3 has 14 residues. J lost 0 bases, V lost 4 bases, and 4 bases had no gene match. Looked up from germline, CDR1 is SGHRS and CDR2 is YFSETQ.

The V and J genes are TRBV20-1 and TRBJ1-1, with TRBD1 matching 8 bases. CDR3 length: 13 amino acids. With V trimmed by 7 bases and J by 4 bases, 8 bases remained unmatched. CDR1 and CDR2 from the germline V gene are DFQATT and SNEGSKA (reference sequence). This CDR3 is CSELRQGTTEAFF. CDR3 DNA sequence: TGCAGTGAACTACGACAGGGGACCACTGAAGCTTTCTTT.

This chain connects TRBV7-6 to TRBJ1-1; 7 nucleotides line up with TRBD1. This CDR3 has 15 amino acids. CDR1 and CDR2 (germline): SGHVS, FNYEAQ. Losses at the gene ends were 0 bases for V and 5 bases for J; bases not matched to a gene: 6. The DNA of the CDR3 is TGTGCCAGCAGCTTAGCGCAGGGGGGGAATACTGAAGCTTTCTTT. Its translation is CASSLAQGGNTEAFF.

Many counts were recorded for this clonotype. The chain carries TRBV29-1 and TRBJ1-5, with D uncertain. CDR1 and CDR2 (germline): SQVTM, ANQGSEA. Deletions cut 2 bases from V and 4 bases from J, with 9 bases between. The CDR3 is 13 residues long. For the CDR3, the DNA is TGCAGCGTTGAATTCGCACCTAATCAGCCCCAGCATTTT. This translates into CSVEFAPNQPQHF.

V usage is TRBV21-1 and J usage is TRBJ1-3; the tabulated D call, TRBD1, remains unverified against the DNA. TRBV21-1 is a pseudogene. The length of the CDR3 is 22 residues. CDR3: CATKTNLRIRDSPTGGWNTIYF. The CDR3, as DNA: TGTGCCACTAAGACAAACCTTCGCATCCGGGACAGTCCTACCGGGGGCTGGAACACCATATATTTT.

The rearrangement links TRBV5-1 to TRBJ2-3; weak D call: TRBD2 (5 bases). Germline-derived CDR1 and CDR2 are SGHRS and YFSETQ. The V gene lost 0 bases and the J gene lost 1 base, with 12 bases spanning the gap. This CDR3 has 16 residues. The CDR3: CASSLAPGIGTDTQYF. The CDR3 bases are TGCGCCAGCAGCTTGGCCCCCGGGATCGGCACAGATACGCAGTATTTT. Variable domain in full (rest from reference TRBV5-1 and TRBJ2-3): KAGVTQTPRYLIKTRGQQVTLSCSPISGHRSVSWYQQTPGQGLQFLFEYFSETQRNKGNFPGRFSGRQFSNSRSEMNVSTLELGDSALYLCASSLAPGIGTDTQYFGPGTRLTVL.

This sequence joins TRBV2 and TRBJ2-2; the match to TRBD2 covers 12 bases. The J segment lost 7 bases and the V segment lost 3 bases, leaving 9 bases of the junction unmatched. The CDR3 spans 17 residues. The germline V gene has CDR1 SNHLY and CDR2 FYNNEI. CDR3 sequence: CASSDARLAGEIGELFF. The CDR3, as DNA: TGTGCCAGCAGTGATGCCAGACTAGCGGGGGAGATCGGGGAGCTGTTTTTT.

The chain carries TRBV3-1 and TRBJ2-1, with 14 bases fitting TRBD2. After removal of 5 bases from V and 0 bases from J, the junction contained 9 bases not matched to a gene. The germline V gene encodes CDR1 LGHDT and CDR2 YNNKEL (reference sequence). CDR3 length: 19 residues. The CDR3 sequence: CASSFTGLAGVPSYNEQFF. In nucleotides, the CDR3 is TGTGCCAGCAGCTTTACGGGACTAGCGGGAGTCCCCTCCTACAATGAGCAGTTCTTC.

V and J are TRBV12-3 or TRBV12-4 and TRBJ2-2; TRBD2 matches at 7 bases. Germline trimming cut 4 bases from V and 9 bases from J; bases unmatched to any gene: 11. The CDR3 length is 15 residues. The CDR3 reads CASSSLAAGYRELFF. The CDR3, as DNA: TGTGCCAGCAGTTCCCTAGCGGCGGGATATCGGGAGCTGTTTTTT.

This clonotype was detected a few times. V usage is TRBV18 and J usage is TRBJ1-1; 9 bases line up with TRBD1. V was pared by 3 bases and J by 0 bases, with 5 bases of the junction left unmatched. This CDR3 has 16 amino acids. Germline CDR1 is KGHSH and CDR2 is LQKENI. The CDR3 is CASSPLQGAVNTEAFF. The CDR3 nucleotides read TGTGCCAGCTCACCCCTACAGGGGGCAGTGAACACTGAAGCTTTCTTT.

The sample holds many counts of this clonotype. J is TRBJ2-3 and V is TRBV7-9; no definite D call. Trimming cost V 0 bases and J 2 bases, with 3 bases left between them. This CDR3 contains 13 residues. From germline, CDR1 is SEHNR and CDR2 FQNEAQ (reference sequence). CDR3 bases: TGTGCCAGCAGCTTAGCGTCCACAGATACGCAGTATTTT. Translating it yields CASSLASTDTQYF.

This clonotype has a count of ten or more. Written as DNA, the CDR3 is TGCAGTGCTACCCGGGACTGGTACCAAGAGACCCAGTACTTC. It translates to CSATRDWYQETQYF. The V gene is TRBV20-1, the J gene TRBJ2-5, with D possibly being TRBD2 (6 bases). Trimming took 4 bases from V and 0 from J, leaving 12 bases between them. Germline-derived CDR1 and CDR2 are DFQATT and SNEGSKA (reference sequence). The CDR3 length is 14 residues.

This clonotype was counted a few times. The chain couples TRBV18 to TRBJ1-1; 9 bases are a match to TRBD1. CDR1 is KGHSH, CDR2 LQKENI, per germline. Trimming took 3 bases from V and 1 from J; bases not matched to a gene: 6. This CDR3 comprises 16 residues. CDR3 region: CASSPLPDRGNTEAFF. The DNA of the CDR3 is TGTGCCAGCTCACCTCTTCCGGACAGGGGGAACACTGAAGCTTTCTTT.